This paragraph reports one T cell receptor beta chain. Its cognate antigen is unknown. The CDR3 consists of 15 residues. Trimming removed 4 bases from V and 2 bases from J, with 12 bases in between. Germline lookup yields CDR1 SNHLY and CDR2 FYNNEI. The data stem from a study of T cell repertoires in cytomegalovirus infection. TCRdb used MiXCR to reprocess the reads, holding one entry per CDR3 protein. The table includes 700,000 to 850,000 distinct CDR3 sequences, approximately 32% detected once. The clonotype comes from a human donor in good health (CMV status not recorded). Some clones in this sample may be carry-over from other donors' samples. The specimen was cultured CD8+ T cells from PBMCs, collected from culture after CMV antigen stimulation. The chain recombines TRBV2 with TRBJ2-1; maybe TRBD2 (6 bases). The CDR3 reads CASSGVADAYNEQFF. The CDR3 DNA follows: TGTGCCAGCAGTGGAGTAGCGGACGCCTACAATGAGCAGTTCTTC.